This T cell receptor beta chain was sequenced in a study of lymphopenia after photon versus proton radiotherapy. General study results and limits: Authors raise, but do not show, better survival with proton therapy. Relative stability marked proton patients; photon patients lost diversity and naive cells. Post-nadir diversity loss with photons came from oligoclonal expansion, particularly CD8+ Temra cells.

The germline V gene has CDR1 SGHDT and CDR2 YYEEEE. The V gene end was trimmed by 2 bases and the J gene end by 3 bases; junction bases not matched to a gene: 14. This CDR3 is built from 18 residues. This clone was observed once. Its antigen remains unidentified. The assay was immunoSEQ multiplex PCR, and TCRdb's table has in-frame clones only and misses some. The profile shows about 160,000 clones, 80% to 90% of them singletons. Source: peripheral blood, taken from a patient treated with photon-based radiotherapy. This receptor was obtained from a man in his fifties with gastric cancer. The chain couples TRBV5-6 to TRBJ2-7, with TRBD2 identical over 10 bases. The CDR3: CASSLREWASGRDYEQYF. CDR3 nucleotides: TGTGCCAGCAGCTTAAGGGAGTGGGCTAGCGGGAGAGACTACGAGCAGTACTTC.